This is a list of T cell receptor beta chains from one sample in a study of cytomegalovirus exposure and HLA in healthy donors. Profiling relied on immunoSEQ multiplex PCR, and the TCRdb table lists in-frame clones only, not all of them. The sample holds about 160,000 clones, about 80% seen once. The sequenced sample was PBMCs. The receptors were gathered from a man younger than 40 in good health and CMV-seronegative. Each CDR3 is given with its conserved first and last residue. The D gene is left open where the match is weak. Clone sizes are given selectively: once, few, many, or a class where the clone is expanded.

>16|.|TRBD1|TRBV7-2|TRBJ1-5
TGTGCCAGCAGCTTCCTAAGGACAGGAGACAATCAGCCCCAGCATTTT
CASSFLRTGDNQPQHF
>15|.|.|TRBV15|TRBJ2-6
TGTGCCACCAGCAGGGGGACAACTGGGGCCAACGTCCTGACTTTC
CATSRGTTGANVLTF
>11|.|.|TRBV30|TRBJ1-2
TGTGCCTGGACTGAGGGTCGGGGCTACACCTTC
CAWTEGRGYTF
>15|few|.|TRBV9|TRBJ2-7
TGTGCCAGCAGCGTACAAGGAGGAACGTCCTACGAGCAGTACTTC
CASSVQGGTSYEQYF
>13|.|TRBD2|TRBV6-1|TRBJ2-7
TGTGCCAGTCTAGCGGGAGGGCCCTACGAGCAGTACTTC
CASLAGGPYEQYF
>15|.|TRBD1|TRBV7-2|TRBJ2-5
TGTGCCAGCAGCTGGGCCGGGACAGGAGAAGAGACCCAGTACTTC
CASSWAGTGEETQYF
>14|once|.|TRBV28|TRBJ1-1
TGTGCCAGCACGGAATCAGGGGTGAACACTGAAGCTTTCTTT
CASTESGVNTEAFF
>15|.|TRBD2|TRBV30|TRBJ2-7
TGTGCCTGGACCCGAGGGACTACTGGAATAGGCGAGCAGTACTTC
CAWTRGTTGIGEQYF
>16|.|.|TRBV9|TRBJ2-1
TGTGCCAGCAGCGTAGGGGGTGGCGGGATTGTTAGGGAGCAGTTCTTC
CASSVGGGGIVREQFF
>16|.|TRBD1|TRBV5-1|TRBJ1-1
TGCGCCAGCAGCTTGGTGACAGGGAGGATGAACACTGAAGCTTTCTTT
CASSLVTGRMNTEAFF
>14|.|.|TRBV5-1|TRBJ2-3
TGCGCCAGCAAGGAGGACGGAGGCACAGATACGCAGTATTTT
CASKEDGGTDTQYF
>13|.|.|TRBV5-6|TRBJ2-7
TGTGCCAGCAGCTCCCAGGGGTCCTACGAGCAGTACTTC
CASSSQGSYEQYF
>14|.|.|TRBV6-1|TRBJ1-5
TGTGCCAGCGGCCAGGATTATAGCAATCAGCCCCAGCATTTT
CASGQDYSNQPQHF
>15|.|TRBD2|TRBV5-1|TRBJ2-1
TGCGCCAGCAGCTGGGGGACTAGCGGGCTCGTAAGTGAGTTCTTC
CASSWGTSGLVSEFF
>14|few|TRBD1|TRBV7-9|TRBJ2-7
TGTGCCAGCAGCCCACGGGACAGGGTCTACGAGCAGTACTTC
CASSPRDRVYEQYF
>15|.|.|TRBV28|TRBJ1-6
TGTGCCAGCGGATCCCCAACTCGGCGGGGTTCACCCCTCCACTTT
CASGSPTRRGSPLHF
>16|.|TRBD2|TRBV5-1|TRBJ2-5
TGCGCCAGCCGGGGACTAGCGGGACGCGTAGGCGAGACCCAGTACTTC
CASRGLAGRVGETQYF
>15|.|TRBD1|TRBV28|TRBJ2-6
TGTGCCAGCAACAGGGGCCACTCTGGGGCCAACGTCCTGACTTTC
CASNRGHSGANVLTF
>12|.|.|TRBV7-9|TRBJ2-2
TGTGCCAGCAGCTTCACTTACGGGGAGCTGTTTTTT
CASSFTYGELFF